Presented here are 6 T cell receptor beta chains from one specimen sequenced in a study of cytomegalovirus exposure and HLA in healthy donors. The PCR contained 60 Vbeta and 13 Jbeta primers. Using immunoSEQ multiplex PCR, the repertoire was profiled, and TCRdb retains in-frame clones only, with some absent. Here the sample spans over 85,000 clones, around 73% being singletons. The sample consisted of PBMCs. The receptors were gathered from a man aged 40-49 years in good health and CMV-seronegative.

V usage is TRBV13 and J usage is TRBJ2-1; possibly TRBD2 for D (7 bases). Looked up from germline, CDR1 is PRHDT and CDR2 is FYEKMQ (reference sequence). The CDR3 spans 18 residues. V lost 5 bases, J lost 8 bases, and 28 bases lay in between. DNA for the CDR3: TGTGCCAGCAGCCAACCCCTTGGGGGGGCAAAGGGGGTCTATGAGCAGTTCTTC. As protein: CASSQPLGGAKGVYEQFF.

Only one count was recorded for this clone. The rearrangement joins TRBV4-1 to TRBJ1-2; D unresolved. Trimming removed 0 bases at V and 6 bases at J, with 11 bases between. The CDR3 is 14 residues long. Germline CDR1 is MGHRA and CDR2 is YSYEKL. Here the CDR3 DNA reads TGCGCCAGCAGCCAAGAGGGAGGCGGGCATGGCTACACCTTC. It specifies CASSQEGGGHGYTF.

This clone has only a few counts. V and J are TRBV7-8 and TRBJ2-5; possible D gene TRBD1, 6 bases. V was cut by 5 bases and J by 5 bases, with 15 bases left in between. Germline-derived CDR1 and CDR2 are SGHVS and FQNEAQ. This CDR3 has 14 amino acids. The CDR3 is CASSQGGFGETQYF. CDR3 DNA: TGTGCCAGCAGCCAAGGGGGTTTTGGTGAGACCCAGTACTTC.

CDR3 sequence: CASTKGQGSYEQYF. In nucleotides, the CDR3 is TGTGCCAGCACTAAGGGACAGGGCTCCTACGAGCAGTACTTC. V usage is TRBV2 and J usage is TRBJ2-7; 9 bases match TRBD1. Looked up from germline, CDR1 is SNHLY and CDR2 is FYNNEI. The CDR3 spans 14 residues. The V and J ends lost 7 bases and 0 bases, in that order; junction bases with no gene match: 4.

The chain links TRBV28 to TRBJ2-5; 7 nucleotides agree with TRBD2. The ends lost 3 bases at V and 5 bases at J; junction bases unmatched: 9. Germline assignment: CDR1 MDHEN and CDR2 SYDVKM. This CDR3 has 15 residues. This CDR3 is CASSFRPGGRETQYF. In nucleotides, the CDR3 is TGTGCCAGCAGTTTCCGCCCCGGGGGGAGGGAGACCCAGTACTTC.

The sample holds a few counts of this clone. The chain joins TRBV11-3 to TRBJ1-1; D possibly corresponds to TRBD1 (6 bases). Germline CDR1 is SGHNT and CDR2 is YENEEA. Trimming stripped 5 bases from V and 0 bases from J, with 13 bases between. The CDR3 length is 15 residues. This CDR3 is CASSQGWEMNTEAFF. The CDR3 region has the DNA TGTGCCAGCAGCCAGGGGTGGGAAATGAACACTGAAGCTTTCTTT.